This entry lists 11 T cell receptor beta chains sequenced from one sample in a study of T cell responses to AZD1222 COVID-19 vaccine. The data were produced by immunoSEQ multiplex PCR, yet TCRdb's version contains in-frame clones alone and is incomplete. This table holds about 110,000 clones, 85% to 90% found once. The material was peripheral blood, obtained on day 0 of AZD1222 vaccination. The receptor set was obtained from an adult in good health.

The chain has TRBV7-2 and TRBJ1-1; 10 bases fit TRBD1. Germline CDR1 reads SGHTA; CDR2 reads FQGNSA. V was clipped by 5 bases and J by 4 bases; unmatched bases: 10. This CDR3 contains 16 residues. CDR3 loop: CASSPTRTGGSTEAFF. The CDR3 DNA is TGTGCCAGCAGCCCCACCCGGACAGGGGGTTCCACTGAAGCTTTCTTT.

This clone showed up just once. The sample has other DNA sequences that encode this CDR3 too. The genes are TRBV12-3 or TRBV12-4 and TRBJ1-5; D not resolved. Trimming removed 3 bases from V and 1 base from J, with 4 bases in between. The CDR3 has 13 residues. CDR3 amino acids: CASSFSSNQPQHF. CDR3 sequence (DNA): TGTGCCAGCAGTTTCTCCAGCAATCAGCCCCAGCATTTT.

The chain links TRBV7-2 to TRBJ1-2; D is perhaps TRBD1 (5 bases). The CDR3 sequence is 14 residues long. Trimming took off 5 bases at V and 8 bases at J, with 18 bases between the two ends. Germline V lookup: CDR1 SGHTA, CDR2 FQGNSA. The CDR3 here is CASSLYGTAEGYTF. Written as DNA, the CDR3 is TGTGCCAGCAGCCTCTACGGGACGGCGGAAGGCTACACCTTC.

V usage is TRBV18 and J usage is TRBJ2-2, with 10 bases fitting TRBD1. CDR3 length equals 16 residues. From germline, CDR1 is KGHSH and CDR2 LQKENI. J gave up 1 base and V 5 bases, and 4 bases lay outside the gene matches. CDR3 nucleotide sequence: TGTGCCAGCTCATCGGACAGGGGGGTGAACACCGGGGAGCTGTTTTTT. As protein: CASSSDRGVNTGELFF.

The count of this clone is one. V usage is TRBV28 and J usage is TRBJ1-3; D ambiguous. Trimming left V 6 bases short and J 2 bases short, with 5 bases between. Germline loops: CDR1 MDHEN, CDR2 SYDVKM. CDR3 length equals 12 residues. CDR3 in DNA: TGTGCCAGCAGGGAAACTGGAAACACCATATATTTT. It is translated as CASRETGNTIYF.

This rearrangement joins TRBV27 to TRBJ2-2; D is unresolved. The V end was cut by 2 bases, the J end by 7 bases, with 5 bases between. This CDR3 spans 12 amino acids. Germline CDR1 is MNHEY and CDR2 is SMNVEV (reference sequence). In DNA form, the CDR3 reads TGTGCCAGCAGTTTACCAGGCGGGGAGCTGTTTTTT. It translates to CASSLPGGELFF.

V and J are TRBV6-5 and TRBJ1-1; D might be TRBD1 (6 bases). V lost 2 bases and J 1 base, leaving 11 bases between the germline ends. The V gene's germline CDR1 is MNHEY and CDR2 SVGAGI. The CDR3 runs to 15 residues. CDR3 bases: TGTGCCAGCAGTTACGTTGGGGACACGAACACTGAAGCTTTCTTT. The encoded protein is CASSYVGDTNTEAFF.

Here the CDR3 DNA reads TGTGCCAGCAGCCCCCGAGCGGCATGGGGCACAGATACGCAGTATTTT. As protein: CASSPRAAWGTDTQYF. The rearrangement joins TRBV28 to TRBJ2-3; the D gene is possibly TRBD2 (5 bases). This CDR3 contains 16 residues. CDR1 and CDR2 from the germline V gene are MDHEN and SYDVKM. Trimming pared 6 bases from V and 1 base from J, leaving 17 bases between.

The V gene is TRBV2, the J gene TRBJ1-2, with D possibly being TRBD1 (5 bases). This CDR3 is 13 amino acids long. V was cut by 6 bases and J by 4 bases, with 12 bases left in between. The germline V gene has CDR1 SNHLY and CDR2 FYNNEI. The chain's CDR3 is CASSTGGSYGYTF. Here the CDR3 DNA reads TGTGCCAGCAGCACAGGTGGCAGCTATGGCTACACCTTC.

This clone is a singleton in its sample. This rearrangement joins TRBV24-1 to TRBJ1-1; TRBD1 might be the D (6 bases). Germline CDR1 KGHDR, CDR2 SFDVKD. The CDR3 covers 17 residues. V shed 4 bases and J shed 3 bases, with 20 bases lying between them. Written as DNA, the CDR3 is TGTGCCACCAGTGACCCAGATTACAGGGCAGGGGACACTGAAGCTTTCTTT. Protein sequence: CATSDPDYRAGDTEAFF.

The chain combines TRBV30 with TRBJ1-6; D remains ambiguous. The V gene's germline CDR1 is GTSNPN and CDR2 SVGIG (reference sequence). The CDR3 is 14 residues long. V was shortened by 1 base and J by 13 bases, with 17 bases between the two germline ends. CDR3 nucleotide sequence: TGTGCCTGGAGTGGGAGGGCTAATTCATCGCCCCTCCACTTT. Amino acid sequence: CAWSGRANSSPLHF.